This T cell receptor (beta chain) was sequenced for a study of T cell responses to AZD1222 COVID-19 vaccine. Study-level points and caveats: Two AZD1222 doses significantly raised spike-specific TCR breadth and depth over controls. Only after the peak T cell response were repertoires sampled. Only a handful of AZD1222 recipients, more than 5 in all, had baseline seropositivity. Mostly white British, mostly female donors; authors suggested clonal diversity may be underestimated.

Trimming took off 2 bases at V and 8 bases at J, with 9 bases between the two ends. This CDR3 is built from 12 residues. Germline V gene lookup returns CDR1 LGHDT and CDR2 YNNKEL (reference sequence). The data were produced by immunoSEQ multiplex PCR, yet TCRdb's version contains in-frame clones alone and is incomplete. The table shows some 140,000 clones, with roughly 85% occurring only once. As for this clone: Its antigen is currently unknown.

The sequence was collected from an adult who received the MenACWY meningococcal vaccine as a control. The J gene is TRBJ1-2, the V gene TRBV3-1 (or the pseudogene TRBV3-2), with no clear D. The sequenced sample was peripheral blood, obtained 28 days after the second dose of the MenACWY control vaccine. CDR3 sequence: CASSQPPSGYTF. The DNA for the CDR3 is TGTGCCAGCAGCCAACCGCCTTCCGGCTACACCTTC.